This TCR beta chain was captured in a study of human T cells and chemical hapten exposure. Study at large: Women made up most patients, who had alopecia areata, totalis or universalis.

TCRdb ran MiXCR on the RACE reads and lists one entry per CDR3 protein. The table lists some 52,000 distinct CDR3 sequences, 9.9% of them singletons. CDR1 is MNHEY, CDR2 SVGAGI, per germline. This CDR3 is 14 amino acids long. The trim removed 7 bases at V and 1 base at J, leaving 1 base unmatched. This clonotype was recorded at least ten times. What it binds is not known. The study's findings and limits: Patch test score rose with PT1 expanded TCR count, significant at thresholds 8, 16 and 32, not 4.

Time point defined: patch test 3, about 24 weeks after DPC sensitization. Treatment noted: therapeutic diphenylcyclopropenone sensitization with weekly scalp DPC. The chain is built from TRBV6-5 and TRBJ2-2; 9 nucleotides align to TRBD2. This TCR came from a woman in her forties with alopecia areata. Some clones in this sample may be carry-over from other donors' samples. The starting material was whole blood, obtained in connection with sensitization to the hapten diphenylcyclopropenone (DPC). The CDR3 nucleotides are TGTGCCAGCAATAGCGGGGGGAACACCGGGGAGCTGTTTTTT. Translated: CASNSGGNTGELFF.